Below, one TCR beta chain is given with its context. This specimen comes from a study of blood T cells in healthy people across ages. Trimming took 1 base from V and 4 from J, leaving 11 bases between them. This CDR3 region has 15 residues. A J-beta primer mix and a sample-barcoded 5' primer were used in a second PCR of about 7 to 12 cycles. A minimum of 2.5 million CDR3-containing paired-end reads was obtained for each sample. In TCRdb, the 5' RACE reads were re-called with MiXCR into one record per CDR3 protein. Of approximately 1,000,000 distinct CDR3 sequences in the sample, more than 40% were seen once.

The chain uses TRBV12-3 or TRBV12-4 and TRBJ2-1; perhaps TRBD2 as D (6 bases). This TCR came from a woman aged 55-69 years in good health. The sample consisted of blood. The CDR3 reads CASSLDGGKYNEQFF. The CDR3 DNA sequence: TGTGCCAGCAGTTTAGACGGCGGGAAATACAATGAGCAGTTCTTC.